These 11 T cell receptor beta chains originate from one sample sequenced in a study of T cell responses to AZD1222 COVID-19 vaccine. Measured with immunoSEQ multiplex PCR; TCRdb has only the in-frame clones, and not every one. Of roughly 120,000 clones detected, roughly 93% appear once; the ten largest clones hold about 3%. The sequencing used peripheral blood, collected 28 days after the second AZD1222 dose. Receptors originate from an adult who received the AZD1222 COVID-19 vaccine.

The V and J genes are TRBV4-2 and TRBJ2-3; 11 bases agree with TRBD2. Germline V gene data show CDR1 as LGHNA and CDR2 as YNFKEQ. The CDR3 runs to 21 residues. Unmatched junction bases numbered 14, after V lost 0 bases and J lost 0 bases. The CDR3 DNA reads as TGTGCCAGCAGCCAAGACGCAACTAGCGGGAGTACTATCCCTAGCACAGATACGCAGTATTTT. Translated, it gives CASSQDATSGSTIPSTDTQYF.

The chain recombines TRBV5-1 with TRBJ2-3; TRBD2 matches at 10 bases. Trimming took 0 bases from V and 4 from J; bases not matched to a gene: 5. The CDR3 spans 16 residues. The V gene's germline CDR1 is SGHRS and CDR2 YFSETQ. The CDR3 DNA sequence: TGCGCCAGCAGCTTGGCTCTAGCGGGAGTTTCAGATACGCAGTATTTT. Translated: CASSLALAGVSDTQYF.

The V gene is TRBV9, the J gene TRBJ2-5; 7 positions match TRBD2. The germline CDR1 and CDR2 sequences are SGDLS and YYNGEE. This CDR3 comprises 16 residues. With 0 bases clipped from V and 5 bases from J, the junction kept 10 bases outside the gene matches. The CDR3, as DNA: TGTGCCAGCAGCGTAGGAGGGCTAGCGGCTTTGGAGACCCAGTACTTC. Its protein product is CASSVGGLAALETQYF.

CDR3 DNA sequence: TGTGCCAGCAGCTTCCCGTCACAGGAAACCTACGAGCAGTACTTC. Its protein product is CASSFPSQETYEQYF. V and J are TRBV7-9 and TRBJ2-7, with a tentative D call TRBD1 (5 bases). Trimming removed 3 bases from V and 2 bases from J, with 14 bases in between. The CDR3 covers 15 residues. Germline-derived CDR1 and CDR2 are SEHNR and FQNEAQ (reference sequence).

The rearrangement links TRBV10-3 to TRBJ2-1; 11 positions agree with TRBD2. Germline values: CDR1 ENHRY, CDR2 SYGVKD. V shed 4 bases and J 6 bases; nucleotides not matched to a gene: 5. The CDR3 sequence is 15 residues long. In nucleotides, the CDR3 is TGTGCCATCAGTGTAAGTCTAGCGGGAGGCAATGAGCAGTTCTTC. Translating gives CAISVSLAGGNEQFF.

The V gene is TRBV24-1, the J gene TRBJ2-2, with TRBD1 matching 7 bases. The CDR3 runs to 16 residues. In germline, CDR1 is KGHDR, CDR2 SFDVKD. The V and J ends lost 4 bases and 2 bases, in that order; junction bases with no gene match: 6. The CDR3 nucleotides read TGTGCCACCAGTGACACCGACAGGGCTAACACCGGGGAGCTGTTTTTT. This gives the protein CATSDTDRANTGELFF.

The chain combines TRBV7-2 with TRBJ2-1; unclear D gene. This CDR3 is built from 16 residues. Germline CDR1 reads SGHTA; CDR2 reads FQGNSA. V lost 5 bases, J lost 0 bases, and 14 bases lay in between. The CDR3 sequence: CASSRLSASSYNEQFF. In nucleotides, the CDR3 is TGTGCCAGCAGCCGCCTTTCGGCAAGCTCCTACAATGAGCAGTTCTTC.

V is TRBV10-2 and J is TRBJ2-1; 9 nucleotides match TRBD2. With 0 bases clipped from V and 14 bases from J, the junction kept 11 bases outside the gene matches. The CDR3 consists of 15 residues. CDR1 is WSHSY, CDR2 SAAADI, per germline. The CDR3 nucleotides read TGCGCCAGCAGTGAGTCAGGCGGGAGGGCCCTTAGGGAGTTCTTC. This sequence encodes CASSESGGRALREFF.

CDR3 sequence (DNA): TGCGCCAGCAGTGGGGCTAGCGGGGGGAATGAGCAGTTCTTC. This encodes CASSGASGGNEQFF. The chain uses TRBV10-1 and TRBJ2-1, with 11 bases lining up with TRBD2. Germline-derived CDR1 and CDR2 are WNHNN and SYGVQD (reference sequence). This CDR3 has 14 residues. After removal of 4 bases from V and 7 bases from J, the junction contained 3 bases not matched to a gene.

The rearrangement links TRBV6-5 to TRBJ2-1, with 8 bases aligning to TRBD1. V was pared by 11 bases and J by 3 bases, with 6 bases of the junction left unmatched. The CDR3 sequence is 13 residues long. Per the germline V gene, CDR1 is MNHEY and CDR2 is SVGAGI. The CDR3 protein is CACDRGGYNEQFF. CDR3 in DNA: TGTGCCTGCGACAGGGGCGGCTACAATGAGCAGTTCTTC.

This chain uses TRBV6-5 with TRBJ2-7; 9 bases are a match to TRBD1. Per the germline V gene, CDR1 is MNHEY and CDR2 is SVGAGI. The junction had 5 bases not matched to a gene; V was cut back by 6 bases and J by 2 bases. The length of the CDR3 is 14 residues. In DNA form, the CDR3 reads TGTGCCAGCAGCTCCGGGACAGGGACCTACGAGCAGTACTTC. Translated, it gives CASSSGTGTYEQYF.